The next 9 T cell receptor beta chains were all read from a single sample in a study of blood T cells in healthy people across ages. Primers used in a second PCR of about 7 to 12 cycles were a sample-barcoded 5' primer and a J-beta primer mix. TCRdb re-called the 5' RACE reads with MiXCR, one entry per CDR3 protein. The table has hundreds of thousands of distinct CDR3 sequences, roughly 30% seen once. The specimen was blood. The origin of the receptors is a woman aged 80 or over in good health.

Worth noting for this clonotype: Just one base apart from a much larger clone, this may be a read error. J is TRBJ2-7 and V is TRBV28; the match to TRBD1 covers 11 bases. Germline V lookup: CDR1 MDHEN, CDR2 SYDVKM. CDR3 length equals 18 residues. The CDR3 is CAGRNRDRGSNSPYEQYF. Written as DNA, the CDR3 is TGTGCCGGCAGAAACCGGGACAGGGGGTCCAATTCCCCCTACGAGCAGTACTTC.

The chain is built from TRBV18 and TRBJ1-5; possibly TRBD1 for D (5 bases). From germline, CDR1 is KGHSH and CDR2 LQKENI. CDR3 length equals 15 residues. The germline V and J ends were trimmed by 3 bases and 0 bases, with 9 bases remaining between them. The CDR3: CASSPQGYSNQPQHF. In nucleotides, the CDR3 is TGTGCCAGCTCACCCCAGGGATATAGCAATCAGCCCCAGCATTTT. Using reference TRBV18 and TRBJ1-5 for the parts outside the CDR3, the full variable domain is NAGVMQNPRHLVRRRGQEARLRCSPMKGHSHVYWYRQLPEEGLKFMVYLQKENIIDESGMPKERFSAEFPKEGPSILRIQQVVRGDSAAYFCASSPQGYSNQPQHFGDGTRLSIL.

The rearrangement links TRBV28 to TRBJ2-7; 7 bases are shared with TRBD1. The ends lost 3 bases at V and 4 bases at J; junction bases unmatched: 12. This CDR3 spans 16 amino acids. Germline values: CDR1 MDHEN, CDR2 SYDVKM. The CDR3 is CASSFGDSTIAYEQYF. Written as DNA, the CDR3 is TGTGCCAGCAGTTTCGGGGACAGTACTATAGCATACGAGCAGTACTTC.

The sample holds many counts of this clonotype. The chain employs TRBV5-1 and TRBJ2-7; perhaps TRBD1 as D (5 bases). The CDR3 length is 12 residues. The germline V gene encodes CDR1 SGHRS and CDR2 YFSETQ. Trimming removed 5 bases at V and 3 bases at J, with 9 bases between. CDR3 residues: CASRHDSYEQYF. The CDR3 DNA reads TGCGCCAGCAGACACGACAGCTACGAGCAGTACTTC. Using reference TRBV5-1 and TRBJ2-7 for the parts outside the CDR3, the full variable domain is KAGVTQTPRYLIKTRGQQVTLSCSPISGHRSVSWYQQTPGQGLQFLFEYFSETQRNKGNFPGRFSGRQFSNSRSEMNVSTLELGDSALYLCASRHDSYEQYFGPGTRLTVT.

Turning to this clonotype: One end of the junction is discordant with germline, which a read error may explain. J is TRBJ1-6 and V is TRBV20-1, with D perhaps matching TRBD1 (5 bases). Germline V gives CDR1 DFQATT, CDR2 SNEGSKA (reference sequence). This CDR3 is 14 amino acids long. CDR3 region: CNARATDPIQPPHF. CDR3 bases: TGCAATGCTCGAGCGACAGACCCAATTCAACCCCCCCACTTT.

There are many counts of this clonotype. V is TRBV9 and J is TRBJ2-3, with TRBD2 identical over 7 bases. The length of the CDR3 is 16 residues. Germline values: CDR1 SGDLS, CDR2 YYNGEE. J lost 0 bases, V lost 3 bases, and 7 bases had no gene match. The CDR3 DNA reads as TGTGCCAGCAGCGACTCCCTAGCGGCTAGCACAGATACGCAGTATTTT. It specifies CASSDSLAASTDTQYF.

This clonotype showed up many times. This rearrangement joins TRBV30 to TRBJ2-1; D not resolved. CDR3 length: 12 residues. Trimming removed 0 bases from V and 15 bases from J, with 15 bases in between. Germline V CDR1 and CDR2: GTSNPN, SVGIG (reference sequence). The CDR3 region is CAWSVPNLPRFF. The CDR3 DNA reads TGTGCCTGGAGTGTTCCTAACCTCCCCAGGTTCTTC.

The rearrangement links TRBV30 to TRBJ1-1; D possibly corresponds to TRBD1 (6 bases). Germline CDR1 GTSNPN, CDR2 SVGIG (reference sequence). CDR3 size: 14 residues. V was trimmed by 0 bases and J by 1 base, leaving 9 bases between them. Here the CDR3 reads CAWSVKGGNTEAFF. The CDR3 bases are TGTGCCTGGAGTGTTAAGGGGGGGAACACTGAAGCTTTCTTT.

This clonotype was recorded at least ten times. This clone may be a read error of a much larger clone one base away. The chain recombines TRBV29-1 with TRBJ2-4; TRBD2 is a possible D gene (6 bases). CDR3 length: 13 amino acids. Germline CDR1 SQVTM, CDR2 ANQGSEA. Trimming removed 7 bases from V and 8 bases from J, with 18 bases in between. The CDR3 nucleotides read TGCAGCGGCTGTATAGTGGGGGAGGACATTCAGTACTTC. Amino acid sequence: CSGCIVGEDIQYF. The whole variable domain, filled in from reference TRBV29-1 and TRBJ2-4, reads SAVISQKPSRDICQRGTSLTIQCQVDSQVTMMFWYRQQPGQSLTLIATANQGSEATYESGFVIDKFPISRPNLTFSTLTVSNMSPEDSSIYLCSGCIVGEDIQYFGAGTRLSVL.